The text below deals with one T cell receptor beta chain. Its antigen is undetermined. These data are taken from a study of blood T cells in healthy people across ages. Study findings and constraints: Higher diversity and more naive CD4+ cells were features of long-lived donors, compared to aged donors. Considered underestimates were the diversity estimates obtained from one million T cells. TCR beta diversity per million T cells fell roughly linearly with age.

Caucasian individuals from Russia who were healthy and aged about 6 to 95 acted as donors. A second PCR, run for roughly 7 to 11 cycles, used a sample-barcoded 5' primer plus a J-beta primer mix. TCRdb passed the 5' RACE reads through MiXCR, listing each CDR3 protein once. Among 1.5 million to 2 million distinct CDR3 sequences listed, roughly 52% were seen once. The length of the CDR3 is 12 residues. V lost 6 bases to trimming and J lost 4 bases, with 9 bases between them. The gene calls are TRBV12-3 or TRBV12-4 and TRBJ1-2, with a possible D match to TRBD1 (5 bases). Sequenced sample: blood. The clonotype was recovered from a woman between 40 and 50 years old in good health. CDR3 DNA: TGTGCCAGCAGGGGGCAGAGCTATGGCTACACCTTC. This codes for CASRGQSYGYTF.